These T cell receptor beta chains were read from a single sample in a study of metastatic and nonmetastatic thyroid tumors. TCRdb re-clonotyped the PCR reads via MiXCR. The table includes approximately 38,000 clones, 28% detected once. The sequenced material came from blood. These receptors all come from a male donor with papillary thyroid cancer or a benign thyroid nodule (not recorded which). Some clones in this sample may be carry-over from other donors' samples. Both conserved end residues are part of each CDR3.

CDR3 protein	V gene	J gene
CASSYSGTSGIETQYF	TRBV6-2/TRBV6-3	TRBJ2-5
CSVERDREGKLFF	TRBV29-1	TRBJ1-4
CASSGGVRSYEQYF	TRBV28	TRBJ2-7
CASSLWNTEAFF	TRBV7-9	TRBJ1-1
CASSQAGTGLTDTQYF	TRBV4-1	TRBJ2-3
CASGTGAGETQYF	TRBV5-1	TRBJ2-5
CASSLVLVGVETQYF	TRBV5-4	TRBJ2-5
CASSQADRTNTGELFF	TRBV4-1	TRBJ2-2
CASSLLARGREYGYTF	TRBV27	TRBJ1-2
CASRIPPHEQYF	TRBV6-2/TRBV6-3	TRBJ2-7
CSAAPTDMNTEAFF	TRBV20-1	TRBJ1-1
CSAPAGTSGSSSGANVLTF	TRBV20-1	TRBJ2-6
CASSWLQGANYGYTF	TRBV6-1	TRBJ1-2
CATSETGPRDEQYF	TRBV24-1	TRBJ2-7
CTSSRALEGNEQFF	TRBV6-1	TRBJ2-1
CASAPGQKNTEAFF	TRBV9	TRBJ1-1
CASSLAGPDFYEQYF	TRBV11-2	TRBJ2-7
CASAGRMNTEAFF	TRBV6-1	TRBJ1-1
CSARYQSSTDTQYF	TRBV20-1	TRBJ2-3
CASSASPSEFHEQYF	TRBV9	TRBJ2-7
CASSVDPNQPQHF	TRBV4-1	TRBJ1-5
CASSLDGGSSDNEQFF	TRBV5-1	TRBJ2-1
CASLGVCSEQFF	TRBV12-3/TRBV12-4	TRBJ2-1
CASTLAGGDNEQFF	TRBV12-3/TRBV12-4	TRBJ2-1
CASSQDRPMASSSYEQYF	TRBV4-3	TRBJ2-7
CASSLWGPGRPDTQYF	TRBV11-2	TRBJ2-3
CASSLAPSYEQYF	TRBV5-1	TRBJ2-7
CSARDLASSSYEHYF	TRBV20-1	TRBJ2-7
CASSLNWGNEQFF	TRBV11-3	TRBJ2-1
CASSTPGGGREQFF	TRBV28	TRBJ2-1
CASNEWPESYNEQFF	TRBV5-1	TRBJ2-1
CASSGQGRTEAFF	TRBV7-3	TRBJ1-1
CASSSAGTEKTEAFF	TRBV25-1	TRBJ1-1
CASSLETGGGYEQYF	TRBV12-3/TRBV12-4	TRBJ2-7
CASSYPGSEQYF	TRBV6-2/TRBV6-3	TRBJ2-7
CASSEEMGGGTDTQYF	TRBV6-1	TRBJ2-3
CVSSLVGTGMPHEQYF	TRBV5-1	TRBJ2-7
CATSDGCVDTQYF	TRBV24-1	TRBJ2-3
CASSSTSTGPYGYTF	TRBV7-9	TRBJ1-2
CAGSPPGLGYYEQYF	TRBV19	TRBJ2-7
CASSLIDSKQFF	TRBV27	TRBJ2-1
CASSYGGRETQYF	TRBV6-2/TRBV6-3	TRBJ2-5
CASGTSGHTDTQYF	TRBV10-3	TRBJ2-3
CATSRGGTGEIYGYTF	TRBV15	TRBJ1-2
CASSLAGASGEQYF	TRBV6-2/TRBV6-3	TRBJ2-7
CSARKFDAYNEQFF	TRBV20-1	TRBJ2-1
CASRPGTGYTYEQYF	TRBV5-1	TRBJ2-7
CASSSTGTTYEQYF	TRBV5-1	TRBJ2-7
CASSPRSGRALGADTQYF	TRBV9	TRBJ2-3
CASSQAYEQYF	TRBV4-2	TRBJ2-7
CSAQREGRPYEQYF	TRBV20-1	TRBJ2-7
CATSSSQGNTEAFF	TRBV15	TRBJ1-1
CASSSTGDYEQYF	TRBV5-6	TRBJ2-7
CASSINPVANYGYTF	TRBV19	TRBJ1-2
CASSIDIPRVAFF	TRBV19	TRBJ1-1